A single sample gave rise to the 4 T cell receptor beta chains below, sequenced in a study of blood T cell repertoires in COVID-19 (dated by TCRdb to between 2020 and 2021). The library was built by means of the immunoSEQ multiplex PCR assay. In TCRdb, the immuneACCESS table is reduced to in-frame sequences with V and J assigned. These tables do not hold every clone; where another copy was compared, an unresolved V gene accounts for under half, and the others remain unexplained. The sample table shows 120,000 to 150,000 clones, and approximately 80% are seen once. The top ten clones comprise 5% of the sample. The sample consisted of peripheral blood. The receptors were sampled from a woman between 45 and 65 years old with acute or convalescent COVID-19.

This chain joins TRBV6-2 or TRBV6-3 and TRBJ2-3; a possible D gene is TRBD1 (5 bases). The germline gives CDR1 MNHEY, CDR2 SVGEGT. This CDR3 comprises 17 residues. V shed 6 bases and J shed 3 bases, with 22 bases lying between them. The CDR3, as DNA: TGTGCCAGCAGCCCAATCCCCAGGGATGAAGCGACAGATACGCAGTATTTT. It encodes CASSPIPRDEATDTQYF.

This clone was found a few times. The chain couples TRBV7-3 to TRBJ1-3; TRBD1 might be the D (5 bases). Germline CDR1 and CDR2: SGHTA and FQGTGA. The V end was cut by 6 bases, the J end by 3 bases, with 6 bases between. The CDR3 consists of 12 residues. DNA of the CDR3: TGTGCCAGCAGGGACAATGGAAACACCATATATTTT. Encoded protein: CASRDNGNTIYF.

V usage is TRBV4-3 and J usage is TRBJ1-1; D might be TRBD1 (6 bases). V was cut by 4 bases and J by 6 bases, with 21 bases left in between. CDR1 and CDR2 (germline): LGHNA, YSLEER. The CDR3 length is 16 residues. The DNA for the CDR3 is TGCGCCAGCAGCCCCCAGAGGCGGGGGGCTTCCCCTGAAGCTTTCTTT. It is translated as CASSPQRRGASPEAFF.

The chain combines TRBV5-4 with TRBJ1-1; D is perhaps TRBD1 (5 bases). Trimming left V 4 bases short and J 5 bases short, with 21 bases between. CDR3 length: 16 residues. CDR1 is SGHNT, CDR2 YYREEE, per germline (reference sequence). CDR3 residues: CASSLPEFVGGTEAFF. The CDR3 DNA reads TGTGCCAGCAGCCTCCCGGAGTTCGTGGGGGGGACTGAAGCTTTCTTT.